The clone carrying this TCR beta chain appeared a few times. Enrolled ophthalmopathy patients presented with a Clinical Activity Score of at least 3, a NOSPECS grade of at least 4, and disease duration under 3 months. These data are taken from a study of T cells in Graves' hyperthyroidism and ophthalmopathy. Researchers amplified the TCR beta CDR3 regions from RNA transcripts. The TCR CDR3 first-round RT-PCR relied on the HTBI primer set. Via MiXCR, TCRdb re-called the multiplex PCR reads, giving one row per CDR3 protein. Counted here are about 380,000 distinct CDR3 sequences, about 14% occurring once; the ten biggest clones make up around 20%. Unmatched junction bases numbered 10, after V lost 4 bases and J lost 5 bases. Germline assignment: CDR1 MGHRA and CDR2 YSYEKL. The CDR3 sequence is 17 residues long.

The sequenced sample consisted of blood. This TCR came from a woman in her 30s with Graves' ophthalmopathy. The chain couples TRBV4-1 to TRBJ2-3, with 12 bases matching TRBD2. This CDR3 is CASSLWPSGGAVDTQYF. The CDR3 DNA reads TGCGCCAGCAGCCTCTGGCCTAGCGGGGGGGCCGTAGATACGCAGTATTTT.